Described below is a single TCR beta chain sequence and its context. This clonotype was counted once. Its antigen is unknown. It has no much larger one-base neighbor in the sample; base qualities were not kept. Just one read gives weak support. This sample was included in a study of T cells in Graves' hyperthyroidism and ophthalmopathy (dated by TCRdb to the late 2010s). Background on the whole study: Peripheral blood samples were taken at the time of initial diagnosis, prior to any treatment. To identify TCR V-J signatures that set the groups apart, the researchers used a discovery cohort of more than 95 patients, made up of under 50 with Graves' ophthalmopathy and about 60 with stable Graves' hyperthyroidism. Prospective prediction of ophthalmopathy was tested in an independent validation cohort of 18 to 20 hyperthyroidism patients and 15 to 17 patients who later progressed to ophthalmopathy. The roughly 90 discovery patients were divided at random into training and test sets in a 7:3 ratio. In six Graves' hyperthyroidism patients, the study also compared T-cell repertoires from thyroid tissue with T-cell repertoires from blood. After blood sampling, hyperthyroidism patients were treated with methimazole at a starting dose of 30 mg daily, and ophthalmopathy patients were treated with high-dose intravenous methylprednisolone. According to the paper, TCR Vbeta CDR3 sequencing was carried out on approximately 140 peripheral blood samples, which came from 40 to 45 ophthalmopathy, around 75 hyperthyroidism and roughly 17 progressor patients. Beyond this particular receptor, the publication reports: In validation, progression to ophthalmopathy was predicted by the model with more than 65% sensitivity and 72% to 85% specificity, a median of roughly six months before onset. Most expanded thyroid clonotypes (frequency above 0.001) were also detected in blood, a finding suggesting that blood repertoires may reflect thyroid immune responses. No statistical method was used to fix the sample size in advance, and group allocation was not hidden from the investigators. In cross-validation, a model built on a 13 V-J signature told ophthalmopathy apart from stable hyperthyroidism with 85% to 90% sensitivity and approximately 81% specificity, and in testing the same model reached 80%/75%.

TCR beta CDR3 regions were amplified from RNA transcripts. A first-round RT-PCR of the TCR CDR3 used the HTBI primer set with the Qiagen OneStep RT-PCR kit. The libraries were constructed in a second round of multiplex PCR and then size-selected and purified. Paired-end sequencing of the libraries was performed with 100 bp reads on an Illumina HiSeq2000. From the authors' description of their analysis: SOAPnuke was used to process the raw data, removing reads that contained adapters or uncalled bases, had a mean Phred below 15, or lacked an exact match to the constant primer or identifier. COPE v1.2.5 was used to merge high-quality paired reads, and clonotypes were defined as unique nucleotide sequences. MiTCR v1.1 was used to align clonotypes to the IMGT TRBV, TRBD and TRBJ reference segments. The analysis included only V-J combinations with a frequency above 0.0001, which together covered 98% to 99.2% of the repertoires. The TCS score was defined as the ratio of F50 (clonal expansion) to E x V (chaos), calculated using BLOSUM62-based TCRdist between CDR3 peptides within each V-J. Welch's t-statistics and random forest reduced around 520 V-J features to about 13, which were used in a naive Bayes classifier (R e1071). TCRdb passed the public sequencing reads through fastp at Q25 and MiXCR, retaining productive beta sequences. Every CDR3 protein is listed once, alongside the most common genes and DNA of its rows. TCRdb's processing, not the study's, gives the V and J calls here. A total of about 320,000 distinct CDR3 sequences appear in this sample, 16% of them only once. Jointly, the top ten make up around 34% of the sample.

Stable Graves' hyperthyroidism was defined as no progression to ophthalmopathy during 18 months of follow-up. Hyperthyroidism patients were newly diagnosed, had a disease duration of under 2 months, and were aged 18 to 65 years. Exclusion was applied to patients with uncontrolled infections, other autoimmune diseases, pregnancy or lactation. Diagnoses relied on clinical symptoms, serum thyroxine and TRAb, thyroid ultrasound and orbital computed tomography. PBMCs were separated from 7.5 to 10 ml of fresh peripheral blood using Ficoll-Paque density gradient centrifugation. Total RNA was extracted with Trizol reagent, and quality was checked on an Agilent 2100 Bioanalyzer. V has 5 bases trimmed and J has 9 bases trimmed; junction bases matching no gene number 10. Taken from cysteine to phenylalanine, the CDR3 has 14 residues. Only CDR3 DNA remains: 42 bases, in frame from the first base.

The sample comprised blood. The V and J genes are TRBV12-3 or TRBV12-4 and TRBJ2-1, with 7 junctional bases fitting TRBD2. The receptor was derived from a man aged 25 to 40 with Graves' hyperthyroidism. The nucleotide sequence is TGTGCCAGCAGTCTCGGACTAGTCGGGGGTGAGCAGTTCTTC. Its amino acids are CASSLGLVGGEQFF.